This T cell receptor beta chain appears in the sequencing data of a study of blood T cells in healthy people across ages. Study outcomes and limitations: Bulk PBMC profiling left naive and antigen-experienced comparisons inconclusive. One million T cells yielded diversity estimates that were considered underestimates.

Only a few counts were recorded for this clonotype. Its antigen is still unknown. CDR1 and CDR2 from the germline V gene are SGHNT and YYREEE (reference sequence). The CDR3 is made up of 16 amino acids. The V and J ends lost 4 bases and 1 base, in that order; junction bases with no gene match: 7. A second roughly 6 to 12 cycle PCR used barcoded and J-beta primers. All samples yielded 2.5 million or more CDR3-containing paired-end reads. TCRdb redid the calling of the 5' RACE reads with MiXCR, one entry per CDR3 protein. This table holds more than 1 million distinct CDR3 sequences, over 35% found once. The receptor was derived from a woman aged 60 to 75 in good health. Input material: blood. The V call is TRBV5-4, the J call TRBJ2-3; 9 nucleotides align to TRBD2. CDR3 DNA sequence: TGTGCCAGCAGCCTTCGGACTAGCGAACGCACAGATACGCAGTATTTT. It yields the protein CASSLRTSERTDTQYF. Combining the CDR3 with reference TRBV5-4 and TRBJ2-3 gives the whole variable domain ETGVTQSPTHLIKTRGQQVTLRCSSQSGHNTVSWYQQALGQGPQFIFQYYREEENGRGNFPPRFSGLQFPNYSSELNVNALELDDSALYLCASSLRTSERTDTQYFGPGTRLTVL.